This T cell receptor beta chain was retrieved from a study of blood T cell repertoires in COVID-19. The wider study: Donors in the United States, Italy and Spain gave samples during acute or convalescent COVID-19. In each case, the material was cDNA or gDNA derived from T cells, B-cell-depleted T cells, or PBMCs.

This clone was detected only a few times. Original analysis: Cell counts per sample came from amplifying reference gene primers. The method was immunoSEQ multiplex PCR; TCRdb's version includes in-frame clones alone and lacks a portion of them. The V and J calls and the clone size are those of that table, but D and trimming were determined from the DNA. The profile shows 100,000 or so clones, about 85% of them singletons. This CDR3 is 15 amino acids long. Germline-derived CDR1 and CDR2 are LNHDA and SQIVND (reference sequence). With 4 bases clipped from V and 2 bases from J, the junction kept 6 bases outside the gene matches.

This chain uses TRBV19 with TRBJ1-2; 8 nucleotides agree with TRBD1. This TCR came from a human donor in a cohort sampled during active COVID-19. Sequencing input: peripheral blood. The CDR3 DNA reads TGTGCCAGTAGTACTCGCGACAGGGGAAACTATGGCTACACCTTC. It is translated as CASSTRDRGNYGYTF.